This T cell receptor beta chain was found in a study of shared clonotypes between healthy human individuals (dated by TCRdb to about 2020). For context, the study as a whole: The cohort comprised two women and a few men aged 18 to 49 years. For each donor, three plates each were used for CD4 naive and CD4 memory, two plates were used for CD8 naive, and one plate was used for CD8 memory. To estimate repertoire size and how much clonotypes are shared between individuals, the study performed deep sequencing of blood TCR repertoires from about five healthy adults. To increase sequencing depth and limit assay-specific biases, different laboratories used diverse techniques to prepare libraries and sequence TCR repertoires. Per donor, leukapheresis produced somewhere between about 0.85 and 9.5 billion PBMCs.

The donors were healthy, HIV-negative adults with no recently reported acute infections or vaccinations. Every donor was a Caucasian adult residing in Nashville, Tennessee, USA. Magnetic negative selection was used to enrich CD4+ T cells, after which naive cells were positively selected on CD45RA and the negative fraction became the memory subset. Blood was collected by leukapheresis, and PBMCs were isolated by Ficoll-Histopaque density gradient centrifugation and then cryopreserved in liquid nitrogen vapor phase. Purity and quantity of every magnetically sorted T cell population were checked by analytical flow cytometry. Genomic DNA was isolated from each sorted fraction and quantified by UV absorbance on a Nanodrop 2000c. Points on this clone: The antigen it binds to is not known. One base away there is no much larger clone; base qualities are not given.

As encoded in the germline V gene (reference sequence), CDR1 is LNHDA while CDR2 is SQIVND. Deletion took 4 bases off V and 2 bases off J, with a span of 14 bases between the germline ends. The CDR3 measures 15 amino acids from cysteine to phenylalanine. Of the read, only the CDR3 DNA is kept; its 45 bases are in frame from base 1. Overall results and qualifications from the work: Naive subsets generally had larger estimated clonotype richness than memory subsets. Based on pairwise subsampling, the degree of clonotype sharing among donors was expected to be affected by sequencing depth. Sampling was restricted to blood, and TCR repertoires in tissues likely differ from the TCR repertoires found in blood. Because the study included a small number of donors, the genetic and exposure-history diversity represented was limited. Rarefaction of sorted-subset datasets indicated incomplete sequencing despite the large sequencing depth. Compared with non-shared clonotypes, the clonotypes found in all four sorted-subset donors had higher generation probabilities. Approximately 5% of naive CD4, 3.5% of naive CD8, 2.3% of memory CD4, and around 0.4% of memory CD8 clonotypes were shared across four donors.

Using the deep immunoSEQ assay, multiplex PCR amplified TCR CDR3 regions from genomic DNA. Genomic DNA extracted from each cell subset was distributed evenly over all wells of several immunoSEQ 96-well plates, and each plate served as one replicate. For sorted subsets, each replicate PCR was loaded with approximately 200 ng genomic DNA, equivalent to some 31,000 T cell genomes. The purified libraries were quantified using a Qubit 3.0 fluorometer, sized with a Bioanalyzer 2100, and then quantified again using the KAPA Library Quantification kit. A separate single-read 150-cycle Illumina NextSeq 550 flow cell was used to sequence each immunoSEQ 96-well plate. The source study handled its data this way. The immunoSEQ output contained only junctional sequences without quality scores, so filtering could not match that applied to full-length reads. Sequences were annotated with PyIR, a Python wrapper for IgBLAST v1.9, using IMGT germline references to assign V/J genes and CDR3. Reads were removed for weak V/J assignments (E-value above 1e-6), missing CDR3, stop codons, out-of-frame junctions, or ambiguous translated residues. A V3J clonotype was defined by an identical inferred V gene, J gene, and CDR3 amino acid sequence. To compute the percentage overlap between repertoires, the number of shared unique clonotypes was divided by the size of the smaller repertoire. Repertoire richness was assessed with RTK rarefaction, the Chao1 estimator, and Recon v2.1 estimates of unobserved clonotypes. OLGA was used to compute generation probabilities for all TCRbeta clonotypes that the gDNA method yielded from several donors. Imported from immuneACCESS, the table was reduced by TCRdb to in-frame sequences with V and J called. These copies leave out some clones; in studies compared against another copy, an unresolved V gene accounts for under half, and the cause of the remainder is not known. That table furnishes V, J and clone size, whereas the DNA furnished D and trimming. This sample is represented by almost 750,000 clones; over 60% of them were singletons. The ten largest clones add up to about 1.7% of the sample.

The sequence derives from a woman aged 25 to 45 in good health. Sequencing was performed on memory CD4+ T cells sorted from blood. The sample's cell subset or site label, in plain terms: CD45RA-negative fraction. The chain links TRBV19 with TRBJ2-5; the D gene lacks a confident call. The sequence in DNA is TGTGCCAGTAGTACTAACATCACCTGGCAAGAGACCCAGTACTTC. It encodes CASSTNITWQETQYF.